This entry describes one T cell receptor beta chain. The sample belongs to a study of blood T cell repertoires in COVID-19. This table comes from immunoSEQ multiplex PCR, and its TCRdb copy is limited to in-frame clones, with some not included. The table includes approximately 21,000 clones, about 85% detected once. Germline CDR1 MNHEY, CDR2 SVGAGI. Trimming took off 0 bases at V and 6 bases at J, with 9 bases between the two ends. This CDR3 spans 13 amino acids. Material for sequencing was peripheral blood. The clonotype was recovered from a human donor with active COVID-19. The donor label of this sample is uncertain. The chain recombines TRBV6-5 with TRBJ2-7; D gene ambiguous. The chain's CDR3 is CASSYSRVGEQYF. The CDR3 region has the DNA TGTGCCAGCAGTTACTCTCGGGTGGGCGAGCAGTACTTC.